The 27 T cell receptor beta chains below come from one sample, sequenced in a study of blood T cell repertoires in COVID-19. Measured with immunoSEQ multiplex PCR; TCRdb has only the in-frame clones, and not every one. The table shows 250,000 to 400,000 clones, with 85% to 90% occurring only once. The sequenced sample was peripheral blood. These receptors came from a woman in her 30s with COVID-19, enrolled during active disease.

This sequence joins TRBV7-6 and TRBJ1-1; the match to TRBD1 covers 8 bases. This CDR3 has 16 residues. Looked up from germline, CDR1 is SGHVS and CDR2 is FNYEAQ. The V and J ends lost 1 base and 4 bases, in that order; junction bases with no gene match: 8. The CDR3 bases are TGTGCCAGCAGCTTAGGGGTCGGGACAGGACTCACTGAAGCTTTCTTT. Translation gives CASSLGVGTGLTEAFF.

Here the CDR3 reads CASSWGQGALNSPLHF. In nucleotides, the CDR3 is TGTGCCAGCAGCTGGGGACAGGGGGCATTGAATTCACCCCTCCACTTT. The V and J genes are TRBV5-4 and TRBJ1-6, with TRBD1 matching 12 bases. With V trimmed by 3 bases and J by 7 bases, 5 bases remained unmatched. The CDR3 is 16 residues long. Germline V gene data show CDR1 as SGHNT and CDR2 as YYREEE (reference sequence). Looking up the rest from reference TRBV5-4 and TRBJ1-6 gives the full variable domain: ETGVTQSPTHLIKTRGQQVTLRCSSQSGHNTVSWYQQALGQGPQFIFQYYREEENGRGNFPPRFSGLQFPNYSSELNVNALELDDSALYLCASSWGQGALNSPLHFGNGTRLTVT.

The V and J genes are TRBV5-1 and TRBJ2-4; 10 bases agree with TRBD1. In germline, CDR1 is SGHRS, CDR2 YFSETQ. This CDR3 comprises 15 residues. J lost 7 bases, V lost 4 bases, and 8 bases had no gene match. The CDR3 loop is CASSQRTGGTNIQYF. The CDR3 region has the DNA TGCGCCAGCAGCCAACGGACAGGGGGTACCAACATTCAGTACTTC.

The rearrangement links TRBV21-1 to TRBJ2-4; no DNA check was done on the table's D call, TRBD2. TRBV21-1 is termed a pseudogene. The CDR3 runs to 12 residues. CDR3 residues: CASRLAKNIQYF. The CDR3 bases are TGTGCCAGCAGACTAGCCAAAAACATTCAGTACTTC.

This chain joins TRBV12-3 or TRBV12-4 and TRBJ2-1; TRBD2 is a possible D gene (5 bases). Trimming pared 3 bases from V and 16 bases from J, leaving 19 bases between. The CDR3 runs 13 residues. DNA for the CDR3: TGTGCCAGCAGTTTGAACGATGGAGGTGACCTCTTCTTC. Its translation: CASSLNDGGDLFF.

The chain combines TRBV14 with TRBJ2-1; TRBD2 matches at 12 bases. This CDR3 region has 17 residues. The V segment lost 4 bases and the J segment 5 bases; nucleotides outside the gene matches: 9. The V gene's germline CDR1 is SGHDN and CDR2 FVKESK. The CDR3 bases are TGTGCCAGCAGCCCTACCCTAGCGGGAGGGCGCCACAATGAGCAGTTCTTC. Translating it yields CASSPTLAGGRHNEQFF.

V usage is TRBV28 and J usage is TRBJ1-6; TRBD1 aligns across 8 bases. The junction had 11 bases not matched to a gene; V was cut back by 5 bases and J by 5 bases. Germline loops: CDR1 MDHEN, CDR2 SYDVKM. The CDR3 is 17 amino acids. The CDR3 DNA is TGTGCCAGCAGTATTCCAGGACAGGGAAGTAATAATTCACCCCTCCACTTT. Its translation is CASSIPGQGSNNSPLHF.

The genes are TRBV10-1 and TRBJ1-1, with D hard to call. V lost 3 bases and J lost 4, with 12 bases in between. The CDR3 is 14 residues long. CDR1 is WNHNN and CDR2 is SYGVQD in the germline V gene (reference sequence). CDR3 in DNA: TGCGCCAGCAGTGATCGGGATCGAGGCACTGAAGCTTTCTTT. The encoded protein is CASSDRDRGTEAFF.

The sample holds a few counts of this clone. This chain links TRBV24-1 with TRBJ1-2, with a possible D match to TRBD1 (6 bases). Per the germline V gene, CDR1 is KGHDR and CDR2 is SFDVKD. V lost 4 bases, J lost 8 bases, and 22 bases lay in between. This CDR3 region has 16 residues. The CDR3 sequence is CATSEAGTSDRGGYTF. CDR3 in DNA: TGTGCCACCAGTGAGGCCGGGACAAGTGACCGGGGCGGCTACACCTTC.

In its sample, this clone was seen once. J is TRBJ1-5 and V is TRBV3-1 (or the pseudogene TRBV3-2), with TRBD1 as a possible D gene (6 bases). The germline V gene has CDR1 LGHDT and CDR2 YNNKEL (reference sequence). This CDR3 region has 15 residues. V was trimmed by 0 bases and J by 4 bases, leaving 10 bases between them. CDR3 coding DNA: TGTGCCAGCAGCCAAGACAGGGGCTGGAATCAGCCCCAGCATTTT. Protein: CASSQDRGWNQPQHF.

The chain recombines TRBV29-1 with TRBJ1-2, with TRBD1 matching 8 bases. V trimming: 0 bases; J trimming: 7 bases; junction bases outside the gene matches: 16. CDR3 length: 17 residues. The germline V gene encodes CDR1 SQVTM and CDR2 ANQGSEA. The CDR3 sequence is CSVEDYASSGGISGYTF. CDR3 DNA sequence: TGCAGCGTTGAAGATTATGCGTCGTCAGGGGGCATAAGTGGCTACACCTTC.

V gene TRBV7-2 combines with J gene TRBJ1-2, with 9 nucleotides matching TRBD1. The V and J ends lost 5 bases and 8 bases, in that order; junction bases with no gene match: 6. The CDR3 spans 13 residues. Germline CDR1 SGHTA, CDR2 FQGNSA. The CDR3 coding sequence is TGTGCCAGCAGCCCACAGGGGGCGGAGGGCTACACCTTC. It is translated as CASSPQGAEGYTF.

The chain couples TRBV7-2 to TRBJ2-5; maybe TRBD1 (6 bases). This CDR3 is 13 amino acids long. Looked up from germline, CDR1 is SGHTA and CDR2 is FQGNSA. Trimming took off 5 bases at V and 5 bases at J, with 12 bases between the two ends. This CDR3 is CASSQDSLETQYF. CDR3 DNA: TGTGCCAGCAGCCAGGACAGTTTGGAGACCCAGTACTTC.

CDR3 region: CASSLREGAGQPQHF. CDR3 DNA: TGTGCCAGCAGTTTGCGGGAGGGGGCCGGGCAGCCCCAGCATTTT. The V and J genes are TRBV27 and TRBJ1-5, with 7 bases that match TRBD1. V shed 3 bases and J 7 bases; nucleotides not matched to a gene: 9. This CDR3 is built from 15 residues. Germline V gives CDR1 MNHEY, CDR2 SMNVEV (reference sequence).

V usage is TRBV30 and J usage is TRBJ1-1, with D unresolved. The ends were cut back, 3 bases at V and 1 base at J, with 9 bases in the middle. Germline V gene lookup returns CDR1 GTSNPN and CDR2 SVGIG (reference sequence). This CDR3 has 13 amino acids. CDR3 DNA: TGTGCCTGGAGCAGTTCTAGGAACACTGAAGCTTTCTTT. Encoded protein: CAWSSSRNTEAFF.

V gene TRBV3-1 (or the pseudogene TRBV3-2) combines with J gene TRBJ1-3; D is unresolved. Germline lookup yields CDR1 LGHDT and CDR2 YNNKEL (reference sequence). V was pared by 1 base and J by 0 bases, with 13 bases between. The CDR3 consists of 17 residues. CDR3: CASSQVFGGNSGNTIYF. The CDR3, as DNA: TGTGCCAGCAGCCAAGTTTTTGGAGGGAACTCTGGAAACACCATATATTTT.

This CDR3 is CASSSQPGQGNNEQFF. The CDR3 nucleotides read TGTGCCAGCAGCTCACAACCGGGACAGGGGAACAATGAGCAGTTCTTC. The rearrangement joins TRBV9 to TRBJ2-1; 10 bases are shared with TRBD1. The germline V gene has CDR1 SGDLS and CDR2 YYNGEE. The CDR3 runs to 16 residues. Trimming removed 4 bases from V and 5 bases from J; junction bases left unmatched: 9.

This clone was observed a few times. The V gene is TRBV5-6, the J gene TRBJ2-1, with 8 positions matching TRBD1. The CDR3 length is 13 residues. From germline, CDR1 is SGHDT and CDR2 YYEEEE. V shed 3 bases and J 7 bases; nucleotides not matched to a gene: 3. The DNA of the CDR3 is TGTGCCAGCAGCTCGGACAGGGAGAATGAGCAGTTCTTC. Translation gives CASSSDRENEQFF. Complete variable domain (other parts from reference TRBV5-6 and TRBJ2-1): DAGVTQSPTHLIKTRGQQVTLRCSPKSGHDTVSWYQQALGQGPQFIFQYYEEEERQRGNFPDRFSGHQFPNYSSELNVNALLLGDSALYLCASSSDRENEQFFGPGTRLTVL.

Notes on this clone: The same CDR3 can be traced to other DNA sequences in this sample. This chain uses TRBV30 with TRBJ1-4, with 9 bases identical to TRBD1. The length of the CDR3 is 13 residues. With V trimmed by 4 bases and J by 8 bases, 5 bases remained unmatched. CDR1 and CDR2 from the germline V gene are GTSNPN and SVGIG (reference sequence). CDR3 coding DNA: TGTGCCTGGACTGACAGGGGGAGGGAAAAACTGTTTTTT. Its translation: CAWTDRGREKLFF.

The CDR3 nucleotides read TGTGCCACCAGCAGACCGGGACAGGGGGCGCGTCATGAAAAACTGTTTTTT. Its protein is CATSRPGQGARHEKLFF. The chain combines TRBV15 with TRBJ1-4; 12 bases are a match to TRBD1. The V and J ends lost 2 bases and 6 bases, in that order; junction bases with no gene match: 7. Germline values: CDR1 LNHNV, CDR2 YYDKDF (reference sequence). This CDR3 has 17 residues. Supplemented by reference TRBV15 and TRBJ1-4, the full variable domain reads DAMVIQNPRYQVTQFGKPVTLSCSQTLNHNVMYWYQQKSSQAPKLLFHYYDKDFNNEADTPDNFQSRRPNTSFCFLDIRSPGLGDTAMYLCATSRPGQGARHEKLFFGSGTQLSVL.

The chain combines TRBV27 with TRBJ2-1, with 8 nucleotides matching TRBD2. Germline CDR1 is MNHEY and CDR2 is SMNVEV (reference sequence). This CDR3 is 15 amino acids long. Germline trimming cut 3 bases from V and 7 bases from J; bases unmatched to any gene: 8. The DNA for the CDR3 is TGTGCCAGCAGTTTGTTACGGGAGGGGTGGAATGAGCAGTTCTTC. Translation: CASSLLREGWNEQFF.

The rearrangement uses TRBV28 and TRBJ2-2; D is ambiguous. The CDR3 runs 12 residues. The V gene lost 3 bases and the J gene lost 5 bases, with 4 bases spanning the gap. Germline CDR1 reads MDHEN; CDR2 reads SYDVKM. CDR3 DNA: TGTGCCAGCAGTTTTCGGACCGGGGAGCTGTTTTTT. Translated, it gives CASSFRTGELFF.

V usage is TRBV19 and J usage is TRBJ2-5; the D gene is possibly TRBD1 (6 bases). The length of the CDR3 is 14 residues. The germline CDR1 and CDR2 sequences are LNHDA and SQIVND (reference sequence). V dropped 5 bases and J dropped 5 bases, with 15 bases sitting between them. The CDR3 coding sequence is TGTGCCAGTAGTCCCTCCCCAGGGGTGGAGACCCAGTACTTC. This gives the protein CASSPSPGVETQYF.

The chain has TRBV11-2 and TRBJ1-5; possible D gene TRBD1, 6 bases. The CDR3 spans 15 residues. CDR1 and CDR2 (germline): SGHAT, FQNNGV. V lost 3 bases, J lost 0 bases, and 9 bases lay in between. CDR3 in amino acids: CASSLDSYSNQPQHF. The CDR3 bases are TGTGCCAGCAGCTTGGACAGTTATAGCAATCAGCCCCAGCATTTT.

J is TRBJ2-7 and V is TRBV3-1 (or the pseudogene TRBV3-2); perhaps TRBD1 as D (5 bases). V lost 8 bases to trimming and J lost 5 bases, with 10 bases between them. Per germline, CDR1 LGHDT and CDR2 YNNKEL (reference sequence). This CDR3 comprises 11 residues. The CDR3 DNA sequence: TGTGCCAGCCAAGCCAGGGACGAGCAGTACTTC. Its translation is CASQARDEQYF.

The chain employs TRBV11-1 and TRBJ2-5, with D perhaps TRBD2 (5 bases). Germline values: CDR1 SGHAT, CDR2 FQDESV (reference sequence). V dropped 6 bases and J dropped 0 bases, with 17 bases sitting between them. There are 16 residues in the CDR3. CDR3: CASSQHPETNQETQYF. The CDR3 DNA follows: TGTGCCAGCAGTCAACATCCCGAGACTAACCAAGAGACCCAGTACTTC. The full variable domain, rest sourced from reference TRBV11-1 and TRBJ2-5, is EAEVAQSPRYKITEKSQAVAFWCDPISGHATLYWYRQILGQGPELLVQFQDESVVDDSQLPKDRFSAERLKGVDSTLKIQPAELGDSAMYLCASSQHPETNQETQYFGPGTRLLVL.

The CDR3 protein is CASSLANQPQHF. CDR3 coding DNA: TGTGCCAGCAGCTTGGCAAACCAGCCCCAGCATTTT. V usage is TRBV7-9 and J usage is TRBJ1-5; D is ambiguous. The ends were cut back, 3 bases at V and 7 bases at J, with 7 bases in the middle. The CDR3 has 12 residues. Germline loops: CDR1 SEHNR, CDR2 FQNEAQ (reference sequence).